The clone carrying this T cell receptor beta chain was counted only a few times. The data originate from a study of blood T cell repertoires in COVID-19. The wider study: Acute and convalescent COVID-19 specimens originated in the United States, Italy and Spain. T cells, B-cell-depleted T cells, or PBMCs supplied cDNA or gDNA.

V lost 2 bases and J 3 bases, leaving 10 bases between the germline ends. Germline assignment: CDR1 SGHTA and CDR2 FQGTGA. The CDR3 runs 14 residues. In the original analysis: Amplification of reference gene primers was used by the study to estimate nucleated cell counts. This table comes from immunoSEQ multiplex PCR, and its TCRdb copy is limited to in-frame clones, with some not included. That table gives V, J and clone size, and the DNA gave D and trimming. The sample consists of 150,000 to 200,000 clones, around 80% of them appearing once. Sequencing was performed on peripheral blood. The V and J genes are TRBV7-3 and TRBJ1-1; D possibly corresponds to TRBD1 (5 bases). This TCR came from a human donor in a cohort sampled during active COVID-19. CDR3 in DNA: TGTGCCAGCAGCTTACGGGCAGGGTACACTGAAGCTTTCTTT. It yields the protein CASSLRAGYTEAFF.